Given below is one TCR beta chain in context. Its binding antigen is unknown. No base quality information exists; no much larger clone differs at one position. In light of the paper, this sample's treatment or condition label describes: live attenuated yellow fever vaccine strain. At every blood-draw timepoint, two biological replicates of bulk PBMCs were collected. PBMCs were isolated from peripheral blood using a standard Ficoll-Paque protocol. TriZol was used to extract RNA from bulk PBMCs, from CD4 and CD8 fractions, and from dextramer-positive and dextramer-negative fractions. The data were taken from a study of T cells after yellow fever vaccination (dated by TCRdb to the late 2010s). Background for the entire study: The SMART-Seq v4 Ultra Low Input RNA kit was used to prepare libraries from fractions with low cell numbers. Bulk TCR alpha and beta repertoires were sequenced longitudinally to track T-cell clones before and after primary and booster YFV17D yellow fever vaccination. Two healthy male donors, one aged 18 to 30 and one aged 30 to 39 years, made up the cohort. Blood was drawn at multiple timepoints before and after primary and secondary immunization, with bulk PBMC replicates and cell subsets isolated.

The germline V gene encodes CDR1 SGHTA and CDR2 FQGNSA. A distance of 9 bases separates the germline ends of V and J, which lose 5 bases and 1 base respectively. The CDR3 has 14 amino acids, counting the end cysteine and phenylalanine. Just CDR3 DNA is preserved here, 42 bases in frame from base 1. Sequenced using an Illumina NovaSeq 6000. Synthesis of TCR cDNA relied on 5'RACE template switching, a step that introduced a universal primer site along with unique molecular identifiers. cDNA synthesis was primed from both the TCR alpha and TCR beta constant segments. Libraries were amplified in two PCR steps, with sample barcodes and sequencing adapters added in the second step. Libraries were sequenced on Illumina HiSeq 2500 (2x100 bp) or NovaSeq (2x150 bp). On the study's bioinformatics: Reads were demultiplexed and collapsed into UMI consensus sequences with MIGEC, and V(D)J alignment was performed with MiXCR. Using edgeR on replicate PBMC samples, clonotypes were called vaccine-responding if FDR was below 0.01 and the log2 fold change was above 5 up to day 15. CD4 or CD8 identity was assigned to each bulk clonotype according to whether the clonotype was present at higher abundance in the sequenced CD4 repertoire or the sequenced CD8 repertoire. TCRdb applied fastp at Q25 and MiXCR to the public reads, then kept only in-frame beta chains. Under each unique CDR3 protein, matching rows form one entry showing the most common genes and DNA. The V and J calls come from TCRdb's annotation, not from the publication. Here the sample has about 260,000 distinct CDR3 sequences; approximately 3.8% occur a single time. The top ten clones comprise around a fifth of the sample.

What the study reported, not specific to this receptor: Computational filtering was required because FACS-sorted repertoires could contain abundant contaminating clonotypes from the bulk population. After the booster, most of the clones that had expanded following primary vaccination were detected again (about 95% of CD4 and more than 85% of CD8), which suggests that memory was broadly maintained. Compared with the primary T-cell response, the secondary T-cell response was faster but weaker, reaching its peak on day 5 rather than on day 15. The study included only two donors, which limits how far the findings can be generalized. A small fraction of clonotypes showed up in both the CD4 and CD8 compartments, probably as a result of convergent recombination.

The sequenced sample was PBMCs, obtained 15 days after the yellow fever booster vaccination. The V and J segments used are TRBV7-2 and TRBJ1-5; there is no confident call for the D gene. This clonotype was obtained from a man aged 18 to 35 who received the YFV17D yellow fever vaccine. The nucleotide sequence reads TGTGCCAGCAGCCCAGCTGAGAGCAATCAGCCCCAGCATTTT. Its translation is CASSPAESNQPQHF.